This TCR beta chain was sequenced during a study of T cell repertoires in aging, cancer and after chemotherapy. About the study: Donors were grouped into six age bands spanning 30 or younger through 70 or older.

The template was genomic DNA from peripheral blood, not RNA. The CDR3 loop spans 15 amino acids. Looked up from germline, CDR1 is LNHDA and CDR2 is SQIVND (reference sequence). Deletions cut 4 bases from V and 1 base from J, with 11 bases between. Whole-study findings and limits: In healthy donors, age-related TCR diversity loss mainly reflected lost richness.

A mixed TRB-A/B primer pool amplified rearranged TRB by multiplex touch-down PCR. TCRdb used MiXCR to reprocess the multiplex PCR reads, holding one entry per CDR3 protein. The table includes fewer than 1,500 distinct CDR3 sequences, roughly three fifths detected once. As for this clonotype: Its antigen is as yet unknown.

The receptor was derived from a human donor with a blood cancer. The chain joins TRBV19 to TRBJ2-1; a possible D gene is TRBD2 (5 bases). The sequenced sample consisted of blood. The CDR3 coding sequence is TGTGCCAGTAGTAGGGCGGAGGTGTCCTACAATGAGCAGTTCTTC. Translated: CASSRAEVSYNEQFF.